The 22 T cell receptor beta chains listed next were all sequenced from one sample in a study of blood T cell repertoires in COVID-19. Profiling relied on immunoSEQ multiplex PCR, and the TCRdb table lists in-frame clones only, not all of them. The sample holds 150,000 to 200,000 clones, about 90% seen once. The sequenced material came from peripheral blood. These receptors originate from a man aged 55 to 69 with active or convalescent COVID-19.

The chain has TRBV24-1 and TRBJ1-2, with D hard to call. The CDR3 has 14 amino acids. Trimming cost V 4 bases and J 4 bases, with 12 bases left between them. Germline-derived CDR1 and CDR2 are KGHDR and SFDVKD. CDR3 region: CATSDISVSYGYTF. The DNA of the CDR3 is TGTGCCACCAGTGACATCAGCGTATCCTATGGCTACACCTTC.

In its sample, this clone was seen once. The chain couples TRBV18 to TRBJ2-1, with D maybe TRBD2 (6 bases). CDR3 size: 12 residues. V lost 0 bases, J lost 11 bases, and 8 bases lay in between. The germline gives CDR1 KGHSH, CDR2 LQKENI. Here the CDR3 reads CASSPPGGQQFF. CDR3 DNA sequence: TGTGCCAGCTCACCACCGGGGGGACAGCAGTTCTTC. Using reference TRBV18 and TRBJ2-1 for the parts outside the CDR3, the full variable domain is NAGVMQNPRHLVRRRGQEARLRCSPMKGHSHVYWYRQLPEEGLKFMVYLQKENIIDESGMPKERFSAEFPKEGPSILRIQQVVRGDSAAYFCASSPPGGQQFFGPGTRLTVL.

V usage is TRBV11-1 and J usage is TRBJ2-3; 7 positions agree with TRBD2. The CDR3 is made up of 15 amino acids. CDR1 is SGHAT and CDR2 is FQDESV in the germline V gene (reference sequence). J gave up 4 bases and V 3 bases, and 7 bases lay outside the gene matches. The CDR3 region is CASSFSLGRADTQYF. The CDR3 region has the DNA TGTGCCAGCAGCTTTAGTTTAGGGAGGGCAGATACGCAGTATTTT.

The rearrangement uses TRBV9 and TRBJ1-6; a possible D gene is TRBD1 (5 bases). CDR3 length: 13 residues. Trimming took 2 bases from V and 10 from J, leaving 10 bases between them. Germline V gives CDR1 SGDLS, CDR2 YYNGEE. Here the CDR3 DNA reads TGTGCCAGCAGCGTCAGGGAGGTCTCACCCCTCCACTTT. It translates to CASSVREVSPLHF.

The V gene is TRBV10-3, the J gene TRBJ1-1; 11 bases match TRBD1. The CDR3 consists of 12 residues. V lost 6 bases and J lost 13; bases outside the gene matches: 7. The V gene's germline CDR1 is ENHRY and CDR2 SYGVKD. CDR3 sequence (DNA): TGTGCCATCAGCCCGGACAGGGGGCGCGGTTTCTTT. Protein: CAISPDRGRGFF.

The V and J genes are TRBV7-9 and TRBJ1-1; tentative D call: TRBD1 (5 bases). Germline V gene data show CDR1 as SEHNR and CDR2 as FQNEAQ (reference sequence). The CDR3 covers 14 residues. With 5 bases removed from V and 10 bases from J, the gap between germline ends came to 20 bases. The CDR3 sequence: CASSSRGVSEGAFF. The CDR3 coding sequence is TGTGCCAGCAGCAGCCGGGGGGTCTCGGAAGGAGCTTTCTTT.

This clone was detected a few times. This chain joins TRBV9 and TRBJ2-3; no reliable D call. Germline V gene data show CDR1 as SGDLS and CDR2 as YYNGEE. The V and J ends lost 0 bases and 0 bases respectively, with 11 bases between them. The CDR3 runs 16 residues. The CDR3 is CASSVGGLTSTDTQYF. The CDR3 region has the DNA TGTGCCAGCAGCGTAGGTGGGCTTACTAGCACAGATACGCAGTATTTT. Using reference TRBV9 and TRBJ2-3 for the parts outside the CDR3, the full variable domain is DSGVTQTPKHLITATGQRVTLRCSPRSGDLSVYWYQQSLDQGLQFLIQYYNGEERAKGNILERFSAQQFPDLHSELNLSSLELGDSALYFCASSVGGLTSTDTQYFGPGTRLTVL.

V is TRBV7-3 and J is TRBJ2-5; 7 bases match TRBD2. The V gene's germline CDR1 is SGHTA and CDR2 FQGTGA. J lost 4 bases, V lost 2 bases, and 4 bases had no gene match. The CDR3 totals 14 residues. CDR3: CASSLRPSGETQYF. In DNA, the CDR3 is TGTGCCAGCAGCTTACGTCCTAGCGGAGAGACCCAGTACTTC.

J is TRBJ1-5 and V is TRBV6-5; no reliable D call. Germline CDR1 is MNHEY and CDR2 is SVGAGI. V was clipped by 5 bases and J by 1 base, with 9 bases between them. This CDR3 is built from 14 residues. CDR3 sequence reads: CASSIGLSNQPQHF. CDR3 nucleotides: TGTGCCAGCAGTATCGGGTTAAGCAATCAGCCCCAGCATTTT.

The chain uses TRBV5-1 and TRBJ1-1; D not resolved. Germline assignment: CDR1 SGHRS and CDR2 YFSETQ. V lost 0 bases, J lost 4 bases, and 13 bases lay in between. The CDR3 runs 15 residues. The CDR3 spells CASSLAVGVSTEAFF. The CDR3, as DNA: TGCGCCAGCAGCTTGGCCGTCGGGGTCAGCACTGAAGCTTTCTTT.

This sequence joins TRBV4-1 and TRBJ2-1; 9 bases match TRBD1. The CDR3 extends over 13 amino acids. Per germline, CDR1 MGHRA and CDR2 YSYEKL. J gave up 7 bases and V 8 bases, and 6 bases lay outside the gene matches. This CDR3 reads CASSSDRGNEQFF. In DNA form, the CDR3 reads TGCGCCAGCTCTTCAGACAGGGGGAATGAGCAGTTCTTC.

The chain employs TRBV21-1 and TRBJ1-5; the D call of TRBD1 is as the table states it, not checked on the DNA. TRBV21-1 is annotated as a pseudogene. CDR3 length: 18 residues. The CDR3 spells CASRGYGTGGSPNQPQHF. DNA for the CDR3: TGTGCCAGCAGAGGATACGGGACAGGGGGCTCGCCCAATCAGCCCCAGCATTTT.

This chain connects TRBV9 to TRBJ1-2; 7 nucleotides line up with TRBD1. The CDR3 spans 16 residues. Germline trimming cut 7 bases from V and 4 bases from J; bases unmatched to any gene: 16. The germline gives CDR1 SGDLS, CDR2 YYNGEE. This chain's CDR3 is CASATGEGQASYGYTF. The CDR3 DNA follows: TGTGCCAGCGCCACGGGGGAAGGACAGGCCAGCTATGGCTACACCTTC.

V and J are TRBV24-1 and TRBJ1-2, with 9 bases matching TRBD1. This CDR3 spans 13 amino acids. The J segment lost 1 base and the V segment lost 9 bases, leaving 2 bases of the junction unmatched. Germline CDR1 is KGHDR and CDR2 is SFDVKD. The CDR3 is CATGTGSNYGYTF. CDR3 DNA: TGTGCCACCGGGACAGGGAGTAACTATGGCTACACCTTC.

The chain links TRBV7-9 to TRBJ2-6; 10 nucleotides line up with TRBD1. The germline V gene encodes CDR1 SEHNR and CDR2 FQNEAQ (reference sequence). V dropped 0 bases and J dropped 0; count of bases not matched to a gene: 5. The CDR3 has 19 residues. DNA of the CDR3: TGTGCCAGCAGCTTAGCGCAGGGGACAGGGGTCTCTGGGGCCAACGTCCTGACTTTC. The encoded protein is CASSLAQGTGVSGANVLTF.

The V gene is TRBV5-5, the J gene TRBJ2-7; possibly TRBD2 for D (6 bases). This CDR3 is built from 14 residues. V dropped 3 bases and J dropped 3 bases, with 13 bases sitting between them. Germline CDR1 reads SGHKS; CDR2 reads YYEKEE (reference sequence). The CDR3 reads CASSSLAAGYEQYF. The DNA for the CDR3 is TGTGCCAGCAGCTCTTTAGCGGCGGGCTACGAGCAGTACTTC.

The rearrangement uses TRBV19 and TRBJ1-1; 7 nucleotides match TRBD1. Losses at the gene ends were 6 bases for V and 0 bases for J; bases not matched to a gene: 10. The CDR3 runs to 16 residues. Germline loops: CDR1 LNHDA, CDR2 SQIVND (reference sequence). The CDR3 DNA reads as TGTGCCAGTAGCCCTCGGTGGGACAGTATGAACACTGAAGCTTTCTTT. Translating gives CASSPRWDSMNTEAFF. The variable domain in full, completed from reference TRBV19 and TRBJ1-1, reads DGGITQSPKYLFRKEGQNVTLSCEQNLNHDAMYWYRQDPGQGLRLIYYSQIVNDFQKGDIAEGYSVSREKKESFPLTVTSAQKNPTAFYLCASSPRWDSMNTEAFFGQGTRLTVV.

V usage is TRBV5-1 and J usage is TRBJ1-6; D gene uncertain. The CDR3 spans 13 residues. The germline V and J ends were trimmed by 0 bases and 9 bases, with 7 bases remaining between them. Germline V lookup: CDR1 SGHRS, CDR2 YFSETQ. The CDR3 DNA is TGCGCCAGCAGCTTGGCTTATCTTTCACCCCTCCACTTT. Its translation is CASSLAYLSPLHF.

The genes are TRBV5-1 and TRBJ2-3; 10 bases line up with TRBD1. Germline CDR1 SGHRS, CDR2 YFSETQ. V shed 4 bases, J shed 4 bases, and the junction held 6 bases outside the gene matches. The CDR3 length is 15 residues. CDR3: CASSALDRGADTQYF. The CDR3 coding sequence is TGCGCCAGCAGCGCCTTGGACAGGGGGGCAGATACGCAGTATTTT.

CDR3 in DNA: TGTGCCAGCAGTGAACCTGGGACAGGGGGACGTGTGGCTTTCTTT. As protein: CASSEPGTGGRVAFF. The rearrangement uses TRBV25-1 and TRBJ1-1; 11 bases map to TRBD1. The CDR3 runs to 15 residues. The V segment lost 2 bases and the J segment 11 bases; nucleotides outside the gene matches: 10. In germline, CDR1 is MGHDK, CDR2 SYGVNS.

J is TRBJ1-6 and V is TRBV27; 8 bases match TRBD1. Germline-derived CDR1 and CDR2 are MNHEY and SMNVEV (reference sequence). This CDR3 has 16 residues. V was clipped by 5 bases and J by 10 bases; unmatched bases: 13. The CDR3 coding sequence is TGTGCCAGCAGTCCCCGGGTCCAGGGGGCTCGCTCACCCCTCCACTTT. Translated: CASSPRVQGARSPLHF.

The chain joins TRBV29-1 to TRBJ1-2; 9 positions match TRBD1. CDR1 SQVTM and CDR2 ANQGSEA come from the germline V gene. There are 13 residues in the CDR3. Losses at the gene ends were 4 bases for V and 3 bases for J; bases not matched to a gene: 3. DNA of the CDR3: TGCAGCGTTGCCGGGACAGGGCACTATGGCTACACCTTC. Protein: CSVAGTGHYGYTF.